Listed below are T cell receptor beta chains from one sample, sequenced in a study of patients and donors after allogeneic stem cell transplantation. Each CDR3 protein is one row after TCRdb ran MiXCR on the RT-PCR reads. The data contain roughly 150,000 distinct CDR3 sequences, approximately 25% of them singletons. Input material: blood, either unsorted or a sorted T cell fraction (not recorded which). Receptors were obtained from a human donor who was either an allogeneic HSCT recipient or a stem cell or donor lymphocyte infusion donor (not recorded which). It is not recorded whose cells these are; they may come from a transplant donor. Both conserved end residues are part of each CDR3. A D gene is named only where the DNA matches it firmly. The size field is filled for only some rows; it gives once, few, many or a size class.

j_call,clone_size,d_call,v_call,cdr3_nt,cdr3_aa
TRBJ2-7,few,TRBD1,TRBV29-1,TGCAGCGTCAGGGACAGGGTATACGAGCAGTACTTC,CSVRDRVYEQYF
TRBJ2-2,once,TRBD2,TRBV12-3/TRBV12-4,TGTGCCAGCAGACCAGCCCGGGGCGGGAGGGGCACCGGGGAGCTGTTTTTT,CASRPARGGRGTGELFF
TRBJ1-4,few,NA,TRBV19,TGTGCCAGTATGGAACGTGAAAAACTGTTTTTT,CASMEREKLFF
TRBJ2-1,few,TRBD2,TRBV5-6,TGTGCCAGCAGCTTGGGAATAGCGGGAAATGAGCAGTTCTTC,CASSLGIAGNEQFF
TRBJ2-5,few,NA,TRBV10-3,TGTGCCATCAGTGAGGTTCCCCAACGCGGGCGAGTATTAGAGACCCAGTACTTC,CAISEVPQRGRVLETQYF
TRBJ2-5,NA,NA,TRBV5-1,TGCGCCAGCAGCTCCCCTAGCGAACAAGAGACCCAGTACTTC,CASSSPSEQETQYF
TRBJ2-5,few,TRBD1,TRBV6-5,TGTGCCAGCAGTTTGCAGGGGGAAGAGACCCAGTACTTC,CASSLQGEETQYF
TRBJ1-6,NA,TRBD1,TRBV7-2,TGTGCCAGCAGCGTCAACCGGGACAGCTATAATTCACCCCTCCACTTT,CASSVNRDSYNSPLHF
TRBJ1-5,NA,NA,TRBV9,TGTGCCAGCAGCGTAGGGGTTTTGGGACACTCAACCCCTTATAGCAATCAGCCCCAGCATTTT,CASSVGVLGHSTPYSNQPQHF
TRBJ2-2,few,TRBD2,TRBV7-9,TGTGCCAGCAGCCCCCTTCGACTAGCGGGAGGATCCGGGGAGCTGTTTTTT,CASSPLRLAGGSGELFF